This T cell receptor beta chain stems from a study of cytomegalovirus exposure and HLA in healthy donors (TCRdb year 2017). Context from the whole study: The roughly 700 repertoires of the first cohort and the 95 to 150 validation repertoires were produced on the same platform, according to a later analysis. Along with the roughly 670-subject first cohort, a separate validation cohort of 120 different subjects was used. To predict cytomegalovirus infection status, the study combined high-throughput TCR immunosequencing, statistical association of individual TCRs with disease status, and machine learning. The aim of the study was to test whether cataloging public T cell receptors could identify signatures of past pathogen exposure.

The donors were included in the validation cohort of approximately 120 subjects, a group kept apart from the roughly 670-subject first cohort. Note on this clone: The specificity of this receptor is unknown. Per-nucleotide qualities are absent, and no much larger clonotype sits a single base away.

Overall study outcomes, separate from this receptor: In the study, approximately 160 TCR beta chains were listed as associated with cytomegalovirus. A later analysis had no HLA typing for the validation cohort, so co-occurrence there was scored across all 120 repertoires. Most TCR sequences were seen in very few donors, while some public TCRs were found in many individuals. A later analysis found that TCRs clustered in the first cohort also tended to co-occur in the roughly 110 validation repertoires, with more than 90% of cluster scores above 0. The classifier was reported to diagnose cytomegalovirus status with high specificity and sensitivity in both the original cohort and the validation cohort. A few of the identified cytomegalovirus-associated TCR beta chains were confirmed in vitro to be specific for cytomegalovirus antigens. The authors suggested that the approach could potentially be extended to other disease states and immunological phenotypes.

The library was generated by the immunoSEQ multiplex PCR assay. On the study's bioinformatics: A statistical classification framework was built for diagnosing cytomegalovirus status from the catalog of TCR beta chain sequences. In TCRdb, the immuneACCESS table is reduced to in-frame sequences with V and J assigned. These tables do not hold every clone; where another copy was compared, an unresolved V gene accounts for under half, and the others remain unexplained. V and J calls and clone size are those listed in that table; D and trimming were worked out from the DNA. This sample gives some 190,000 clones in total; about 84% of them show up just once. Roughly 1.5% of the sample is in the top ten clones. The CDR3 starts with the cysteine, ends with the phenylalanine, and has 17 residues. Left in the record is the CDR3 DNA by itself, 51 bases read in frame from the first base. V is shortened by 0 bases, J by 0 bases, and the region joining them spans 15 bases. For CDR1 and CDR2, the germline V gene (reference sequence) lists GTSNPN and SVGIG.

This sequence originates from a woman younger than 30 in good health and CMV-seronegative. Sequencing input: PBMCs. Recombination connected TRBV30 to TRBJ2-4, and TRBD1 may be the D gene, going by 5 matching bases. DNA sequence: TGTGCCTGGAGTGTAGGTCGACAGAGCAAAGCCAAAAACATTCAGTACTTC. Translated, it reads CAWSVGRQSKAKNIQYF. The full variable domain, with segments outside the CDR3 supplied by the reference TRBV30 and TRBJ2-4 proteins, appears as SQTIHQWPATLVQPVGSPLSLECTVEGTSNPNLYWYRQAAGRGLQLLFYSVGIGQISSEVPQNLSASRPQDRQFILSSKKLLLSDSGFYLCAWSVGRQSKAKNIQYFGAGTRLSVL.